The rows below give T cell receptor beta chains drawn from one sample of a study of T cell responses to AZD1222 COVID-19 vaccine. Data came from immunoSEQ multiplex PCR; TCRdb stores just in-frame clones and leaves some out. Among 150,000 or so clones listed, about nine tenths were seen once. Sequencing was performed on peripheral blood, taken 28 days after the second AZD1222 dose. All receptors come from an adult who received the AZD1222 COVID-19 vaccine. Each CDR3 is given with its conserved first and last residue. A D gene is named only where the DNA matches it firmly. The size field is filled for only some rows; it gives once, few, many or a size class.

>TRBV30|TRBD1|once|TRBJ1-4
CAWRGTGREKLFF
TGTGCCTGGAGAGGGACAGGGAGGGAAAAACTGTTTTTT
>TRBV27|TRBD1|-|TRBJ1-2
CASSFGRDRGDLGGYTF
TGTGCCAGCAGTTTTGGGCGGGACAGGGGCGACCTTGGTGGCTACACCTTC
>TRBV9|TRBD2|-|TRBJ2-3
CASRGIGLASDTQYF
TGTGCCAGCAGGGGAATTGGACTAGCCTCAGATACGCAGTATTTT
>TRBV6-1|-|medium-sized|TRBJ1-6
CASSEEGWNNSPLHF
TGTGCCAGCAGTGAGGAGGGGTGGAATAATTCACCCCTCCACTTT
>TRBV6-5|TRBD1|-|TRBJ2-3
CAILRDSRSDTQYF
TGTGCCATCCTCCGGGACAGTCGGTCAGATACGCAGTATTTT
>TRBV10-3|TRBD1|-|TRBJ2-5
CATRGGLETQYF
TGTGCCACCAGAGGGGGCCTGGAGACCCAGTACTTC
>TRBV30|-|-|TRBJ1-3
CAWSGLGATGNTIYF
TGTGCCTGGAGTGGTTTGGGGGCTACTGGAAACACCATATATTTT
>TRBV15|-|-|TRBJ1-2
CATSRERSENYGYTF
TGTGCCACCAGCAGAGAACGTTCTGAAAACTATGGCTACACCTTC
>TRBV6-5|-|-|TRBJ2-5
CASSLPSPRETQYF
TGTGCCAGCAGTCTGCCGAGTCCGCGGGAGACCCAGTACTTC
>TRBV5-1|TRBD1|few|TRBJ1-1
CASSPGQGNTEAFF
TGCGCCAGCAGCCCGGGACAGGGAAACACTGAAGCTTTCTTT
>TRBV28|-|-|TRBJ1-2
CASSLGTRSGVRSGYTF
TGTGCCAGCAGTTTGGGCACCCGATCGGGGGTCCGCAGTGGCTACACCTTC
>TRBV2|TRBD1|-|TRBJ1-5
CAGSVRGGGFDGPQHF
TGTGCCGGCAGCGTTAGGGGAGGGGGCTTCGACGGGCCCCAGCATTTT
>TRBV7-2|TRBD2|-|TRBJ2-3
CASRQVAGGTDTQYF
TGTGCCAGCAGACAAGTAGCGGGGGGTACAGATACGCAGTATTTT
>TRBV27|-|-|TRBJ2-7
CASSLSGLAPYEQYF
TGTGCCAGCAGTTTATCGGGGTTGGCCCCCTACGAGCAGTACTTC
>TRBV5-1|-|-|TRBJ1-2
CASSLEAGRGSGYTF
TGCGCCAGCAGCTTGGAGGCAGGGAGAGGTTCTGGCTACACCTTC
>TRBV29-1|TRBD1|few|TRBJ1-1
CSVDRGMNTEAFF
TGCAGCGTCGACAGGGGAATGAACACTGAAGCTTTCTTT
>TRBV11-2|-|-|TRBJ2-3
CASSLGASGSAGTDTQYF
TGTGCCAGCAGCTTAGGAGCTTCGGGTTCGGCGGGCACAGATACGCAGTATTTT
>TRBV11-2|-|-|TRBJ2-1
CASSPSGPLVRNEEQFF
TGTGCCAGCAGCCCGTCGGGACCCCTCGTTCGAAATGAGGAGCAGTTCTTC
>TRBV11-3|TRBD1|-|TRBJ2-5
CASSLAQDRQETQYF
TGTGCCAGCAGCTTAGCCCAGGACAGGCAAGAGACCCAGTACTTC
>TRBV14|TRBD1|-|TRBJ1-4
CASSHWDSDEKLFF
TGTGCCAGCAGCCATTGGGACAGTGATGAAAAACTGTTTTTT
>TRBV29-1|-|-|TRBJ1-4
CSVAEASNEKLFF
TGCAGCGTCGCGGAAGCATCGAATGAAAAACTGTTTTTT
>TRBV5-1|TRBD2|once|TRBJ2-2
CASRTGTSAGELFF
TGCGCCAGCAGGACCGGGACTAGCGCCGGGGAGCTGTTTTTT
>TRBV7-9|-|few|TRBJ1-1
CASSLGWRGENEAFF
TGTGCCAGCAGCTTAGGATGGCGGGGGGAGAATGAAGCTTTCTTT
>TRBV7-9|-|-|TRBJ1-2
CASSPDRSRPGYGYTF
TGTGCCAGCAGCCCAGATCGGAGTCGGCCGGGCTATGGCTACACCTTC
>TRBV5-1|TRBD1|once|TRBJ1-4
CASSLGTGGNEKLFF
TGCGCCAGCAGCCTGGGGACAGGGGGTAATGAAAAACTGTTTTTT
>TRBV19|TRBD1|-|TRBJ2-2
CASNRGQQNTGELFF
TGTGCCAGTAACAGGGGACAGCAAAACACCGGGGAGCTGTTTTTT
>TRBV3-1/TRBV3-2|-|-|TRBJ1-2
CASSSRNYGYTF
TGTGCCAGCAGCAGTCGTAACTATGGCTACACCTTC
>TRBV18|TRBD1|-|TRBJ1-2
CASSPRDSRINYGYTF
TGTGCCAGCTCACCCCGGGACAGCCGAATTAACTATGGCTACACCTTC
>TRBV28|TRBD1|-|TRBJ2-1
CASSSYGTGGFSYNEQFF
TGTGCCAGCAGTTCATACGGGACAGGGGGCTTCTCCTACAATGAGCAGTTCTTC
>TRBV30|-|-|TRBJ1-2
CAWTRGGGYTF
TGTGCCTGGACGAGGGGGGGTGGCTACACCTTC
>TRBV18|TRBD1|-|TRBJ1-2
CASSPADRGPSDSWGYTF
TGTGCCAGCTCACCAGCGGACAGGGGGCCGTCGGATTCGTGGGGCTACACCTTC
>TRBV5-4|-|-|TRBJ2-3
CASSLGGLDTQYF
TGTGCCAGCAGCTTGGGGGGGCTAGATACGCAGTATTTT
>TRBV4-2|TRBD2|-|TRBJ2-5
CASSHEGQGTSGRETQYF
TGTGCCAGCAGCCACGAAGGGCAGGGCACTAGCGGGAGGGAGACCCAGTACTTC
>TRBV29-1|-|-|TRBJ1-1
CSAGNLNTEAFF
TGCAGCGCAGGAAATCTGAACACTGAAGCTTTCTTT
>TRBV7-2|-|-|TRBJ2-7
CASRPGRAYEQYF
TGTGCCAGCAGACCGGGACGGGCCTACGAGCAGTACTTC
>TRBV19|-|-|TRBJ2-2
CASSIGVGSTGELFF
TGTGCCAGTAGTATAGGTGTGGGCTCCACCGGGGAGCTGTTTTTT
>TRBV3-1/TRBV3-2|-|-|TRBJ2-7
CASSQDYGREQYF
TGTGCCAGCAGCCAAGATTACGGGCGCGAGCAGTACTTC
>TRBV7-3|-|-|TRBJ2-2
CASSTQGATNTGELFF
TGTGCCAGCAGCACGCAAGGGGCAACGAACACCGGGGAGCTGTTTTTT
>TRBV6-5|-|-|TRBJ1-3
CASSYSRTAGNTIYF
TGTGCCAGCAGTTACTCACGGACTGCTGGAAACACCATATATTTT
>TRBV6-2/TRBV6-3|-|-|TRBJ1-2
CASSTLYGYTF
TGTGCCAGCAGTACGCTCTATGGCTACACCTTC
>TRBV19|TRBD1|-|TRBJ1-5
CASSDRDRGPRPQHF
TGTGCCAGTAGTGACCGGGACAGGGGTCCTCGGCCCCAGCATTTT
>TRBV20-1|-|-|TRBJ2-2
CSASPRVTGELFF
TGCAGTGCTAGTCCGAGGGTCACCGGGGAGCTGTTTTTT
>TRBV19|-|-|TRBJ1-2
CASIGTGSVVGYTF
TGTGCCAGTATTGGAACAGGGTCGGTCGTGGGCTACACCTTC
>TRBV14|-|once|TRBJ2-5
CASSQTGTRAETQYF
TGTGCCAGCAGTCAAACCGGCACTAGGGCAGAGACCCAGTACTTC
>TRBV7-9|-|-|TRBJ2-4
CASSSAGEAKNIQYF
TGTGCCAGCAGCTCGGCCGGGGAGGCCAAAAACATTCAGTACTTC
>TRBV2|-|once|TRBJ1-2
CASRDTLFYGYTF
TGTGCCAGCCGGGACACCCTATTCTATGGCTACACCTTC
>TRBV11-2|-|few|TRBJ1-2
CASSLQGGSGYTF
TGTGCCAGCAGCTTACAGGGTGGCAGTGGCTACACCTTC
>TRBV18|-|once|TRBJ1-6
CASSPGEGLYSPLHF
TGTGCCAGCTCACCAGGCGAGGGTCTGTATTCACCCCTCCACTTT
>TRBV6-5|-|-|TRBJ2-7
CASRLSGTSYEQYF
TGTGCCAGCAGACTAAGCGGCACCTCCTACGAGCAGTACTTC
>TRBV19|-|-|TRBJ1-2
CASGRGPANYGYTF
TGTGCCAGCGGACGGGGCCCCGCTAACTATGGCTACACCTTC
>TRBV18|-|-|TRBJ2-7
CASSPPSGGTASSYEQYF
TGTGCCAGCTCACCTCCCTCCGGAGGGACAGCATCCTCCTACGAGCAGTACTTC
>TRBV3-1/TRBV3-2|TRBD1|-|TRBJ2-2
CASSRRTGAAISNTGELFF
TGTGCCAGCAGCAGACGGACAGGGGCCGCAATATCAAACACCGGGGAGCTGTTTTTT
>TRBV30|-|-|TRBJ2-6
CAWKTSPGPRVFSGANVLTF
TGTGCCTGGAAAACAAGCCCGGGTCCTAGGGTTTTCTCTGGGGCCAACGTCCTGACTTTC